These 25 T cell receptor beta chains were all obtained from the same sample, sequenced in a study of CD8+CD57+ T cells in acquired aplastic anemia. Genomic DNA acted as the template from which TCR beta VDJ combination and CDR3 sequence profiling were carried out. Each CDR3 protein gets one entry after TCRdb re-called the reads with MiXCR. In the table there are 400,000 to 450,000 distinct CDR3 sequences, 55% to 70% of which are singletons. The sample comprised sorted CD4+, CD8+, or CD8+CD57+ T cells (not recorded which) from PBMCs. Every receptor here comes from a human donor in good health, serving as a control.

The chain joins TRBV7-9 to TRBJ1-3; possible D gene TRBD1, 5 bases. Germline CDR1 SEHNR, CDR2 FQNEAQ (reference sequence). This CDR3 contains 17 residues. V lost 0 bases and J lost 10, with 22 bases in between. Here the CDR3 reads CASSLATEGSSGKTIYF. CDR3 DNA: TGTGCCAGCAGCTTAGCGACAGAGGGGAGCTCTGGCAAGACCATATATTTT.

DNA of the CDR3: TGTGCCAGCTCACGATTTATGGCGGCGATCGTAGCGGGGATCAATGAGCAGTTCTTC. It specifies CASSRFMAAIVAGINEQFF. This chain joins TRBV5-6 and TRBJ2-1, with TRBD2 identical over 8 bases. Germline V gene data show CDR1 as SGHDT and CDR2 as YYEEEE. The CDR3 consists of 19 residues. V shed 7 bases, J shed 6 bases, and the junction held 24 bases outside the gene matches.

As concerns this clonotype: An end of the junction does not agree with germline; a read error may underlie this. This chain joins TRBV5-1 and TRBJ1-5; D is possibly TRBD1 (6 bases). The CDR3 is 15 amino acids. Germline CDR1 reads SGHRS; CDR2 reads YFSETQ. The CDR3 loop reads CASSFDGGGNQPQHF. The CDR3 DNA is TGCGCCAGCAGCTTCGACGGGGGCGGCAATCAGCCTCAGCATTTT.

CDR3 sequence reads: CASTPYGGRQGGSDTQYF. Written as DNA, the CDR3 is TGTGCCAGCACGCCATACGGGGGACGACAGGGGGGATCAGATACGCAGTATTTT. The chain joins TRBV5-6 to TRBJ2-3; TRBD1 matches 9 bases. Per germline, CDR1 SGHDT and CDR2 YYEEEE. The CDR3 consists of 18 residues. Germline trimming cut 6 bases from V and 4 bases from J; bases unmatched to any gene: 18. Using reference TRBV5-6 and TRBJ2-3 for the parts outside the CDR3, the full variable domain is DAGVTQSPTHLIKTRGQQVTLRCSPKSGHDTVSWYQQALGQGPQFIFQYYEEEERQRGNFPDRFSGHQFPNYSSELNVNALLLGDSALYLCASTPYGGRQGGSDTQYFGPGTRLTVL.

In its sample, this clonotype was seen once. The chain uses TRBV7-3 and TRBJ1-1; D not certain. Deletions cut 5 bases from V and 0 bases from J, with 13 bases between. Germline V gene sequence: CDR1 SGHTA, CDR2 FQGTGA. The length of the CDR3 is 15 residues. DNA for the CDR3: TGTGCCAGCAGCCTCGTCCTGCCGGTGAACACTGAAGCTTTCTTT. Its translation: CASSLVLPVNTEAFF.

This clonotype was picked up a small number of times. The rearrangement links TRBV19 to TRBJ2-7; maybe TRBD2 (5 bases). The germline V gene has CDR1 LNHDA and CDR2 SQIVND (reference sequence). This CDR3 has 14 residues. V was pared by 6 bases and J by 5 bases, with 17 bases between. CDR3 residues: CASSAVGSTHEQYF. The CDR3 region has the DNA TGTGCCAGTAGCGCCGTGGGGAGCACCCACGAGCAGTACTTC. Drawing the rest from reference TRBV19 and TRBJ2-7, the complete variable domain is DGGITQSPKYLFRKEGQNVTLSCEQNLNHDAMYWYRQDPGQGLRLIYYSQIVNDFQKGDIAEGYSVSREKKESFPLTVTSAQKNPTAFYLCASSAVGSTHEQYFGPGTRLTVT.

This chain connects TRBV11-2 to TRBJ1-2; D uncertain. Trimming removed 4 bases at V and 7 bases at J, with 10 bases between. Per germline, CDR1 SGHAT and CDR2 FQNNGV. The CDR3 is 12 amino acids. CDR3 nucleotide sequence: TGTGCCAGCAGCTGGAGGCCGGCTGGCTACACCTTC. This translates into CASSWRPAGYTF.

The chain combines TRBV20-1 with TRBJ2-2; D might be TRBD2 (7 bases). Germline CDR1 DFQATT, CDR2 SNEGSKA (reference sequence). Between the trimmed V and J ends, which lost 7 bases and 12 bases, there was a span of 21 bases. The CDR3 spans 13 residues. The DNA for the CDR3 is TGCAGTGTTATCCCCCCCAACGGGGGGCAGCTGTTTTTT. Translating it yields CSVIPPNGGQLFF.

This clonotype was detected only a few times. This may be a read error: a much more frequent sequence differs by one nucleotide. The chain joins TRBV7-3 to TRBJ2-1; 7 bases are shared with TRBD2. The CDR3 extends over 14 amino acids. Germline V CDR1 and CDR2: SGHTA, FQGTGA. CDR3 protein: CASSPGLHDNEQLF. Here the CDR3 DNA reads TGTGCCAGCAGCCCGGGACTACACGACAATGAGCAGCTCTTC. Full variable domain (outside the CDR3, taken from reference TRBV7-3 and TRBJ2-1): GAGVSQTPSNKVTEKGKYVELRCDPISGHTALYWYRQSLGQGPEFLIYFQGTGAADDSGLPNDRFFAVRPEGSVSTLKIQRTERGDSAVYLCASSPGLHDNEQLFGPGTRLTVL.

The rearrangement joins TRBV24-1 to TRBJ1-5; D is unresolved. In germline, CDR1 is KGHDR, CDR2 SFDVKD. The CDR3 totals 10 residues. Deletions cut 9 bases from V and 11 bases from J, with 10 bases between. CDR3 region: CATADGSQHF. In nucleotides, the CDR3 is TGTGCCACCGCGGACGGATCCCAGCATTTT.

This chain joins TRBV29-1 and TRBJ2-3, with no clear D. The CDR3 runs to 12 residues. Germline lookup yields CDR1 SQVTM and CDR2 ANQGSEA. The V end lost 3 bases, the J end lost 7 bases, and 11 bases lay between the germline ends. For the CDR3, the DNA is TGCAGCGTTGAGGTAGGGTGGCATACGCAGTATTTT. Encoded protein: CSVEVGWHTQYF.

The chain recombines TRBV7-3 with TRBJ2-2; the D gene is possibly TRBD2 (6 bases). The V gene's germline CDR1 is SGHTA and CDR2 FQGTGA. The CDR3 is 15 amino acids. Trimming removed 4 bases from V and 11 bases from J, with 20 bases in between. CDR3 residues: CASSSAAGPSYELFF. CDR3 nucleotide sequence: TGTGCCAGCAGCTCTGCGGCGGGGCCTTCCTACGAGCTGTTTTTT.

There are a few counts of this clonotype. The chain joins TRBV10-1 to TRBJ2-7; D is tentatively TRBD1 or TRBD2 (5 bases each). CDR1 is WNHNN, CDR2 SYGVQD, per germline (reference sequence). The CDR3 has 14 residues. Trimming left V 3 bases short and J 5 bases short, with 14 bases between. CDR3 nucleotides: TGCGCCAGCAGTGAATCCGGGACCCCGGACGAGCAGTACTTC. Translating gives CASSESGTPDEQYF.

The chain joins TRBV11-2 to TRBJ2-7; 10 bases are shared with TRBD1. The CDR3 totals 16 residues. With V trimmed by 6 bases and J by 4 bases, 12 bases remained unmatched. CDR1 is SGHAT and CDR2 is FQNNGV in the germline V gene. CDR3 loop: CASSKPGQGVGYEQYF. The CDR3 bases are TGTGCCAGCAGTAAGCCCGGACAGGGGGTGGGGTACGAGCAGTACTTC.

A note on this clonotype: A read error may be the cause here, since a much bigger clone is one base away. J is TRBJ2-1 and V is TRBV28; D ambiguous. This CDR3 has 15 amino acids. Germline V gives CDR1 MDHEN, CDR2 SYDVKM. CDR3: CASRSAESVYNERFF. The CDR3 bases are TGTGCCAGCAGGTCGGCAGAATCCGTTTACAATGAGCGGTTCTTC.

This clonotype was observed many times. CDR3 sequence (DNA): TGTGCCATCAGTGAGGCCGGGGACGATGGCACTGAAGCTTTCTTT. Its protein product is CAISEAGDDGTEAFF. This rearrangement joins TRBV10-3 to TRBJ1-1; TRBD1 is a possible D gene (5 bases). CDR3 length: 15 amino acids. Germline V CDR1 and CDR2: ENHRY, SYGVKD. The ends were cut back, 2 bases at V and 4 bases at J, with 14 bases in the middle.

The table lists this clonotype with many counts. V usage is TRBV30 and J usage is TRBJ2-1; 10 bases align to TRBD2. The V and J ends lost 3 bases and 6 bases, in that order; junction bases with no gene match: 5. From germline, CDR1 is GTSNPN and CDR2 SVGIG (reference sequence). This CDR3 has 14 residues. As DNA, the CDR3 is TGTGCCTGGAGGACAGCGGGGGGGCCCAATGAGCAGTTCTTC. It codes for CAWRTAGGPNEQFF.

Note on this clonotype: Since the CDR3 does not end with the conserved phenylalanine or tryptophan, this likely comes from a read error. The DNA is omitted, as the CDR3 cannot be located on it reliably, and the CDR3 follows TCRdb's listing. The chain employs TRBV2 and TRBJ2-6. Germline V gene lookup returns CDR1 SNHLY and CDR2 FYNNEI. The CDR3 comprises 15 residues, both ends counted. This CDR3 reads CASSLGISGANVLTS.

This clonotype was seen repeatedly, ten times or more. The CDR3 DNA sequence: TGCAGCGGTCGAATTAGCAATCAGCCCCAGCATTTT. Translated: CSGRISNQPQHF. The V gene is TRBV29-1, the J gene TRBJ1-5; the D is unclear. V lost 7 bases and J 0 bases, leaving 7 bases between the germline ends. The CDR3 totals 12 residues. Germline V gene data show CDR1 as SQVTM and CDR2 as ANQGSEA.

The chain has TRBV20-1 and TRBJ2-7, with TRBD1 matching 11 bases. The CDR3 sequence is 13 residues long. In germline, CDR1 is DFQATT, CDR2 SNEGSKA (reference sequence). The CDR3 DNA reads TGCAGCGCCAGGACAGGGGGCGAAGGCGAGCAGTACTTC. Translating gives CSARTGGEGEQYF.

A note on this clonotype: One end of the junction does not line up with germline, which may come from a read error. CDR3 protein: CASSPLSGGYQPRHF. The CDR3 DNA follows: TGCGCCAGCAGCCCTCTGTCAGGGGGCTATCAGCCCCGGCATTTT. This chain joins TRBV4-3 and TRBJ1-5, with TRBD1 matching 8 bases. Germline lookup yields CDR1 LGHNA and CDR2 YSLEER. This CDR3 contains 15 residues.

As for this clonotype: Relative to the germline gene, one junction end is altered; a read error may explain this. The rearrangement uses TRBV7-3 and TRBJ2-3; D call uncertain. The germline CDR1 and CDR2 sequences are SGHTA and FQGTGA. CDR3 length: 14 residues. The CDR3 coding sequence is TGTGCCAGCAGCCTACGACGTGCTTCAGACACCCACTTTTTT. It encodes CASSLRRASDTHFF.

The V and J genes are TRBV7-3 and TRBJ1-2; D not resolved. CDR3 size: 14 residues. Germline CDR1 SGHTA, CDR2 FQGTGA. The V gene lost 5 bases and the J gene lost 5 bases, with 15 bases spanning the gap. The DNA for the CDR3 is TGTGCCAGCAGCCCCACAGCGGGCGGGTATGGCTACACCTTC. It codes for CASSPTAGGYGYTF.

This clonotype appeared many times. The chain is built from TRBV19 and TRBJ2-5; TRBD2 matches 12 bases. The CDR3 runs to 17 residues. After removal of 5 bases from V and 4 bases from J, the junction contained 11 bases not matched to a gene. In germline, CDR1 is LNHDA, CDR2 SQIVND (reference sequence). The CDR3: CASSPPGLAGKRETQYF. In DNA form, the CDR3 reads TGTGCCAGTAGTCCACCCGGACTAGCGGGGAAGAGAGAGACCCAGTACTTC.

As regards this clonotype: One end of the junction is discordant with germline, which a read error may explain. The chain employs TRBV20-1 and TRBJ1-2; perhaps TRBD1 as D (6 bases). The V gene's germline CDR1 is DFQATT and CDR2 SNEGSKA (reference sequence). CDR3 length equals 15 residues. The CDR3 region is CSARGGQVGRYGYTF. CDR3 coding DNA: TGCAGTGCCAGAGGGGGGCAGGTCGGACGCTATGGCTACACCTTC.